Sequencing of this T cell receptor beta chain was carried out in a study of T cell responses to AZD1222 COVID-19 vaccine. In the case of this clone: Its antigen is still unknown.

Germline V lookup: CDR1 SGDLS, CDR2 YYNGEE. Trimming shortened V by 0 bases and J by 1 base, and 8 bases separated the two germline ends. The CDR3 is 14 amino acids. Study-level results: In all cases, repertoires were sampled only after the peak T cell response. Spike-specific TCR repertoires showed rising breadth and depth after two AZD1222 doses.

TCRdb's table, derived via immunoSEQ multiplex PCR, lists solely in-frame clones and lacks some. This table holds roughly 120,000 clones, roughly 88% found once. The receptor was derived from an adult in good health. The sequenced sample was peripheral blood, obtained on day 0 of AZD1222 vaccination. The chain is built from TRBV9 and TRBJ2-7, with D hard to call. The CDR3 bases are TGTGCCAGCAGCGTAGGTACTGCTTCCTACGAGCAGTACTTC. Translating it yields CASSVGTASYEQYF. The whole variable domain, remainder taken from reference TRBV9 and TRBJ2-7, is DSGVTQTPKHLITATGQRVTLRCSPRSGDLSVYWYQQSLDQGLQFLIQYYNGEERAKGNILERFSAQQFPDLHSELNLSSLELGDSALYFCASSVGTASYEQYFGPGTRLTVT.